This T cell receptor (beta chain) was sequenced during a study of CD8 T cells in Susac syndrome. Random hexamers were used to reverse transcribe about 0.45 to 1 ug of RNA. The immunoSEQ assay covered 54 Vbeta and 13 Jbeta segments for CDR3. Each CDR3 protein is one row after TCRdb ran MiXCR on the immunoSEQ multiplex PCR reads. The top ten clones hold about 0.19% of a sample with about 150,000 distinct CDR3 sequences, roughly 94% of them seen once. From germline, CDR1 is SGHRS and CDR2 YFSETQ. V shed 0 bases, J shed 4 bases, and the junction held 3 bases outside the gene matches. The length of the CDR3 is 14 residues. CD8+ and CD4+ T cells from blood underwent TCR beta sequencing. Relapsing-remitting disease, either stable or active, was present in the treatment-naive patients who were the multiple sclerosis controls. TEMRA cells were FACS-enriched and CD8+ and CD4+ T cells negatively isolated.

The clonotype comes from a human donor with multiple sclerosis. The gene calls are TRBV5-1 and TRBJ1-2; TRBD1 agrees at 7 bases. Sequences were obtained from CD8+ T cells from PBMCs. Written as DNA, the CDR3 is TGCGCCAGCAGCTTGGCTCGGGACAGCTATGGCTACACCTTC. Protein: CASSLARDSYGYTF.